Presented here are 6 T cell receptor beta chains from one specimen sequenced in a study of cytomegalovirus exposure and HLA in healthy donors. Both 60 Vbeta primers and 13 Jbeta primers went into the PCR. Here immunoSEQ multiplex PCR was the method, and the copy in TCRdb shows in-frame clones only, minus some. Seen here are 100,000 or so clones, around four fifths observed once, and the top ten hold 4.9%. Sequencing used PBMCs. These receptors were collected from a woman between 40 and 50 years old in good health and CMV-seronegative.

This chain links TRBV4-2 with TRBJ1-2; D ambiguous. Per germline, CDR1 LGHNA and CDR2 YNFKEQ. This CDR3 is 12 amino acids long. Deletions cut 1 base from V and 7 bases from J, with 7 bases between. The CDR3 coding sequence is TGTGCCAGCAGCCAAGTGGGAGGTGGCTACACCTTC. Its translation is CASSQVGGGYTF.

In this sample, this clone turned up a few times. CDR3 protein: CASSQVQGSMGTEAFF. The CDR3 DNA sequence: TGCGCCAGCAGCCAAGTCCAGGGGTCCATGGGCACTGAAGCTTTCTTT. This chain joins TRBV4-1 and TRBJ1-1; D is perhaps TRBD1 (6 bases). The germline CDR1 and CDR2 sequences are MGHRA and YSYEKL. The CDR3 has 16 amino acids. V was pared by 1 base and J by 4 bases, with 16 bases between.

As DNA, the CDR3 is TGTGCCAGCAGTCTACAGCCTAACTATGGCTACACCTTC. It specifies CASSLQPNYGYTF. The J gene is TRBJ1-2, the V gene TRBV6-5; D uncertain. The germline V gene has CDR1 MNHEY and CDR2 SVGAGI. The CDR3 covers 13 residues. With 5 bases removed from V and 0 bases from J, the gap between germline ends came to 7 bases.

This clone has only one observation. This sequence joins TRBV6-1 and TRBJ2-1; 7 bases match TRBD2. Germline loops: CDR1 MNHNS, CDR2 SASEGT. This CDR3 spans 16 amino acids. Losses at the gene ends were 3 bases for V and 4 bases for J; bases not matched to a gene: 9. The CDR3 region has the DNA TGTGCCAGCAGTGAGCGTCGTGGGAGGGCTTACAATGAGCAGTTCTTC. It codes for CASSERRGRAYNEQFF.

The chain employs TRBV27 and TRBJ1-5, with a possible D match to TRBD1 (5 bases). V dropped 2 bases and J dropped 7 bases, with 12 bases sitting between them. This CDR3 has 14 amino acids. Germline V CDR1 and CDR2: MNHEY, SMNVEV (reference sequence). CDR3 coding DNA: TGTGCCAGCAGTTTAGCAGGGATCAGCCAGCCCCAGCATTTT. Translation gives CASSLAGISQPQHF.

The sample holds one count of this clone. The chain couples TRBV4-1 to TRBJ2-5; tentatively, D is TRBD2 (7 bases). Trimming took 0 bases from V and 2 from J, leaving 16 bases between them. Germline V gene data show CDR1 as MGHRA and CDR2 as YSYEKL. The CDR3 contains 17 residues. The chain's CDR3 is CASSQDPRGGLQETQYF. DNA for the CDR3: TGCGCCAGCAGCCAAGATCCAAGGGGGGGGCTACAAGAGACCCAGTACTTC.